The 24 T cell receptor beta chains presented below share a single source sample, sequenced in a study of T cells expressing NK-cell markers. No DNA is given; TCRdb re-called the 5' RACE reads and lists each CDR3 protein once. The table for this sample gives more than 120,000 distinct CDR3 sequences. Sequenced: blood T cells: a sorted CD56 or NKG2C T cell subset, CD4+ or CD8+ T cells, or bulk PBMC T cells (not recorded which). Every receptor here comes from a man aged 18 to 30 in good health.

This sequence joins TRBV29-1 and TRBJ2-1. The germline gives CDR1 SQVTM, CDR2 ANQGSEA. This CDR3 is built from 13 residues. This chain's CDR3 is CSVEIRVGNEQFF.

The chain combines TRBV18 with TRBJ2-2; TCRdb calls TRBD2, which cannot be checked without DNA. Germline loops: CDR1 KGHSH, CDR2 LQKENI. CDR3 length equals 16 residues. CDR3 protein: CASSSGLADPTGELFF.

The CDR3 sequence is CASSETGVDTEAFF. The genes are TRBV2 and TRBJ1-1. The CDR3 loop spans 14 amino acids. Germline loops: CDR1 SNHLY, CDR2 FYNNEI.

The V and J genes are TRBV3-1 and TRBJ2-3; TCRdb's D call of TRBD2 is untestable without DNA. CDR1 is LGHDT, CDR2 YNNKEL, per germline (reference sequence). This CDR3 comprises 17 residues. The chain's CDR3 is CASRPRLAALGADTQYF.

The chain joins TRBV30 to TRBJ2-1; absent DNA, TCRdb's TRBD2 call cannot be checked. Germline V CDR1 and CDR2: GTSNPN, SVGIG (reference sequence). This CDR3 is built from 12 residues. The CDR3 is CAWSGRAGEQFF.

The rearrangement uses TRBV27 and TRBJ1-2; as DNA is missing, the TRBD1 call by TCRdb cannot be tested. The CDR3 sequence is 15 residues long. Germline CDR1 and CDR2: MNHEY and SMNVEV (reference sequence). The CDR3 here is CASRDRGQNHYGYTF.

This rearrangement joins TRBV11-2 to TRBJ2-3. Germline V gene sequence: CDR1 SGHAT, CDR2 FQNNGV. The CDR3 covers 12 residues. The chain's CDR3 is CASRVSTDTQYF.

This chain links TRBV5-6 with TRBJ2-3. The germline V gene has CDR1 SGHDT and CDR2 YYEEEE. The length of the CDR3 is 16 residues. This chain's CDR3 is CASSLEVAPSTDTQYF.

The chain couples TRBV27 to TRBJ2-7; checking the TCRdb D call of TRBD2 is not possible without DNA. Germline CDR1 is MNHEY and CDR2 is SMNVEV (reference sequence). This CDR3 has 16 residues. The CDR3 sequence is CASSPYRGLAGVEQYF.

The chain links TRBV7-3 to TRBJ2-1; TCRdb selects TRBD1, and the lack of DNA leaves this call unchecked. CDR1 and CDR2 from the germline V gene are SGHTA and FQGTGA. The CDR3 has 16 residues. Here the CDR3 reads CASSPPAGDAYNEQFF.

The V and J genes are TRBV29-1 and TRBJ2-3; TCRdb selects TRBD2, and the lack of DNA leaves this call unchecked. Germline V gene sequence: CDR1 SQVTM, CDR2 ANQGSEA. The CDR3 is 14 amino acids. CDR3: CSVEGLAVADTQYF.

This chain connects TRBV18 to TRBJ2-3; TCRdb gives TRBD1 as the D gene, but with no DNA this cannot be confirmed. The germline V gene encodes CDR1 KGHSH and CDR2 LQKENI. This CDR3 is 17 amino acids long. The CDR3 sequence is CASSPTGTGGVADTQYF.

J is TRBJ2-1 and V is TRBV19; TCRdb gives TRBD2 as the D gene, but with no DNA this cannot be confirmed. The CDR3 has 19 residues. Germline CDR1 reads LNHDA; CDR2 reads SQIVND (reference sequence). This CDR3 reads CASTHLAGDPSRSYNEQFF.

The chain joins TRBV11-3 to TRBJ1-6. Germline CDR1 reads SGHNT; CDR2 reads YENEEA. The CDR3 has 17 residues. The CDR3 loop is CASSLDRTGLANSPLHF. The full variable domain, completed using reference TRBV11-3 and TRBJ1-6, is EAGVVQSPRYKIIEKKQPVAFWCNPISGHNTLYWYLQNLGQGPELLIRYENEEAVDDSQLPKDRFSAERLKGVDSTLKIQPAELGDSAVYLCASSLDRTGLANSPLHFGNGTRLTVT.

This chain links TRBV20-1 with TRBJ2-2; the D call of TRBD1 rests on TCRdb alone, since no DNA is present to check it. CDR1 DFQATT and CDR2 SNEGSKA come from the germline V gene (reference sequence). The CDR3 covers 17 residues. CDR3 protein: CSASDRQGGTNTGELFF.

The J gene is TRBJ2-1, the V gene TRBV7-7; TCRdb's D gene call, TRBD2, goes unchecked for lack of DNA. Germline values: CDR1 SSHAT, CDR2 FNYEAQ (reference sequence). This CDR3 has 16 residues. CDR3 in amino acids: CASSSFGLAGENEQFF.

V usage is TRBV12-3 or TRBV12-4 and J usage is TRBJ2-6; TCRdb selects TRBD1, and the lack of DNA leaves this call unchecked. The CDR3 is 19 residues long. The CDR3 sequence: CASSLGGTGTLFGANVLTF.

The chain joins TRBV3-1 to TRBJ2-3; TCRdb proposes TRBD2, but this gene call is untestable without DNA. This CDR3 contains 15 residues. Germline V gene lookup returns CDR1 LGHDT and CDR2 YNNKEL (reference sequence). This CDR3 reads CASSQDSGSADTQYF.

V gene TRBV12-3 or TRBV12-4 combines with J gene TRBJ2-7; absent DNA, TCRdb's TRBD2 call cannot be checked. The CDR3 extends over 15 amino acids. This chain's CDR3 is CASSWGTPGTYEQYF.

V and J are TRBV6-2 or TRBV6-3 and TRBJ2-7; the D call from TCRdb, TRBD2, cannot be confirmed without DNA. The CDR3 loop spans 15 amino acids. From germline, CDR1 is MNHEY and CDR2 SVGEGT. CDR3 region: CASSYRLAGEYEQYF.

The gene calls are TRBV11-1 and TRBJ1-1; the D gene TCRdb calls, TRBD1, cannot be checked with no DNA. Germline assignment: CDR1 SGHAT and CDR2 FQDESV (reference sequence). The CDR3 contains 19 residues. This chain's CDR3 is CASRNSGTTGHRMNTEAFF. The full variable domain, in which reference TRBV11-1 and TRBJ1-1 provide the parts outside the CDR3, is EAEVAQSPRYKITEKSQAVAFWCDPISGHATLYWYRQILGQGPELLVQFQDESVVDDSQLPKDRFSAERLKGVDSTLKIQPAELGDSAMYLCASRNSGTTGHRMNTEAFFGQGTRLTVV.

The J gene is TRBJ2-7, the V gene TRBV19; TCRdb reports TRBD1, a call that lacks DNA to check it against. This CDR3 has 14 amino acids. The V gene's germline CDR1 is LNHDA and CDR2 SQIVND (reference sequence). This CDR3 is CASSLAKGGYEQYF. Looking up the rest from reference TRBV19 and TRBJ2-7 gives the full variable domain: DGGITQSPKYLFRKEGQNVTLSCEQNLNHDAMYWYRQDPGQGLRLIYYSQIVNDFQKGDIAEGYSVSREKKESFPLTVTSAQKNPTAFYLCASSLAKGGYEQYFGPGTRLTVT.

This sequence joins TRBV4-3 and TRBJ2-3; the TRBD1 assignment by TCRdb is unverifiable without DNA. The germline V gene encodes CDR1 LGHNA and CDR2 YSLEER. The CDR3 consists of 15 residues. The CDR3 reads CASSQEGADTDTQYF.

The rearrangement uses TRBV6-5 and TRBJ2-3. The CDR3 contains 13 residues. Germline assignment: CDR1 MNHEY and CDR2 SVGAGI. The CDR3 loop reads CASSYSTADTQYF.